What follows are 26 T cell receptor beta chains derived from one specimen sequenced in a study of OX40 agonist ivuxolimab in advanced cancers. The data were produced by immunoSEQ multiplex PCR, yet TCRdb's version contains in-frame clones alone and is incomplete. The repertoire holds around 48,000 clones, with about four fifths as singletons. The source material was CD4+ or CD8+ T cells sorted from blood, sampled in a trial of the OX40 agonist ivuxolimab. The receptors come from an adult with an advanced solid tumor such as melanoma, head and neck, liver or kidney cancer.

This clone was found a few times. V usage is TRBV4-1 and J usage is TRBJ2-7; 9 bases are a match to TRBD2. Germline V CDR1 and CDR2: MGHRA, YSYEKL. V was pared by 4 bases and J by 0 bases, with 19 bases of the junction left unmatched. CDR3 length equals 20 residues. The CDR3 loop reads CASSRIIGTSRTVSSYEQYF. The DNA for the CDR3 is TGCGCCAGCAGCCGAATAATAGGGACTAGCAGAACCGTTAGCTCCTACGAGCAGTACTTC.

This clone has a single count. This chain uses TRBV7-2 with TRBJ2-5; D is perhaps TRBD2 (6 bases). Germline V gene lookup returns CDR1 SGHTA and CDR2 FQGNSA. CDR3 size: 14 residues. Trimming left V 1 base short and J 5 bases short, with 11 bases between. The CDR3 sequence: CASSLDYGGETQYF. CDR3 sequence (DNA): TGTGCCAGCAGCTTAGACTATGGGGGGGAGACCCAGTACTTC.

The V call is TRBV5-1, the J call TRBJ1-1; no reliable D call. There are 12 residues in the CDR3. Germline V lookup: CDR1 SGHRS, CDR2 YFSETQ. Deletions cut 4 bases from V and 10 bases from J, with 14 bases between. The CDR3 loop reads CASSPGESGAFF. CDR3 nucleotides: TGCGCCAGCAGCCCCGGGGAGAGCGGAGCTTTCTTT.

This sequence joins TRBV7-2 and TRBJ2-3, with D perhaps matching TRBD1 (6 bases). Germline assignment: CDR1 SGHTA and CDR2 FQGNSA. Deletions cut 6 bases from V and 5 bases from J, with 18 bases between. The CDR3 is 15 residues long. The DNA for the CDR3 is TGTGCCAGCAGTAGGTGGGGGCGAGGGAGAGATACGCAGTATTTT. It encodes CASSRWGRGRDTQYF.

The chain combines TRBV27 with TRBJ1-1, with TRBD1 as a possible D gene (6 bases). Germline lookup yields CDR1 MNHEY and CDR2 SMNVEV (reference sequence). CDR3 length equals 13 residues. Trimming took 7 bases from V and 4 from J, leaving 13 bases between them. This CDR3 is CASIEQGGTEAFF. The CDR3 nucleotides read TGTGCCAGCATTGAACAGGGAGGCACTGAAGCTTTCTTT.

The rearrangement links TRBV5-1 to TRBJ2-7; D ambiguous. The V end was cut by 4 bases, the J end by 3 bases, with 17 bases between. The CDR3 spans 15 residues. CDR1 is SGHRS, CDR2 YFSETQ, per germline. This chain's CDR3 is CASSLDIIVGYEQYF. The CDR3 nucleotides read TGCGCCAGCAGCCTGGATATAATAGTGGGCTACGAGCAGTACTTC.

The chain has TRBV12-1 and TRBJ1-1; no DNA check was done on the table's D call, TRBD1. TRBV12-1 is termed a pseudogene. CDR3 length: 15 amino acids. The CDR3 here is CASSSPSRGNTEAFF. In nucleotides, the CDR3 is TGTGCCAGCAGTTCGCCGTCCAGGGGAAACACTGAAGCTTTCTTT.

The sample holds a few counts of this clone. The CDR3 nucleotides are TGTGCCAGCAGCTTGCCGGGACAGGTGATTGAAGCTTTCTTT. The encoded protein is CASSLPGQVIEAFF. The J gene is TRBJ1-1, the V gene TRBV5-4; 8 nucleotides line up with TRBD1. This CDR3 has 14 amino acids. V dropped 1 base and J dropped 7; count of bases not matched to a gene: 6. CDR1 and CDR2 (germline): SGHNT, YYREEE (reference sequence).

The rearrangement links TRBV6-4 to TRBJ2-2; 7 nucleotides line up with TRBD1. V was pared by 5 bases and J by 6 bases, with 12 bases of the junction left unmatched. Germline V gene data show CDR1 as MRHNA and CDR2 as SNTAGT. The CDR3 contains 16 residues. The chain's CDR3 is CASSTPRTGCPGELFF. DNA for the CDR3: TGTGCCAGCAGTACCCCCCGGACAGGCTGCCCCGGGGAGCTGTTTTTT.

This clone came up once. V and J are TRBV7-9 and TRBJ2-5; D uncertain. This CDR3 is 16 amino acids long. The ends were cut back, 1 base at V and 0 bases at J, with 12 bases in the middle. CDR1 and CDR2 from the germline V gene are SEHNR and FQNEAQ (reference sequence). CDR3 sequence reads: CASSLGAQSYQETQYF. As DNA, the CDR3 is TGTGCCAGCAGCTTAGGGGCACAGTCGTACCAAGAGACCCAGTACTTC.

The chain links TRBV4-2 to TRBJ2-3, with 12 bases matching TRBD2. Germline CDR1 LGHNA, CDR2 YNFKEQ. This CDR3 region has 17 residues. The trim removed 3 bases at V and 7 bases at J, leaving 11 bases unmatched. The CDR3 DNA is TGTGCCAGCAGCCAGTCGACTAGCGGGGGAGCGCCTAATACGCAGTATTTT. Translating gives CASSQSTSGGAPNTQYF.

The genes are TRBV5-4 and TRBJ2-7, with TRBD1 identical over 7 bases. Trimming took 4 bases from V and 2 from J; bases not matched to a gene: 3. The CDR3 loop spans 13 amino acids. Germline CDR1 is SGHNT and CDR2 is YYREEE (reference sequence). The CDR3 sequence is CASSRQGAYEQYF. CDR3 DNA sequence: TGTGCCAGCAGCCGCCAGGGGGCCTACGAGCAGTACTTC.

This chain uses TRBV6-4 with TRBJ2-2, with 7 positions matching TRBD2. With 7 bases clipped from V and 9 bases from J, the junction kept 8 bases outside the gene matches. Germline CDR1 and CDR2: MRHNA and SNTAGT. This CDR3 has 13 amino acids. CDR3 in DNA: TGTGCCAGCAAGAGCGGGACCCCGCGGGAGCTGTTTTTT. Translating gives CASKSGTPRELFF.

The chain uses TRBV15 and TRBJ2-3; 7 positions match TRBD2. This CDR3 contains 16 residues. V gave up 0 bases and J gave up 8 bases; unmatched junction bases: 11. Germline CDR1 reads LNHNV; CDR2 reads YYDKDF (reference sequence). CDR3 DNA sequence: TGTGCCACCAGCAGAGAGTTGGCGGGAGTGGCCGTTACGCAGTATTTT. This encodes CATSRELAGVAVTQYF.

The chain uses TRBV9 and TRBJ2-1; perhaps TRBD2 as D (7 bases). CDR1 SGDLS and CDR2 YYNGEE come from the germline V gene. Trimming took 1 base from V and 4 from J, leaving 12 bases between them. The CDR3 has 15 amino acids. The CDR3, as DNA: TGTGCCAGCAGCGTAAACGGGGGGCTTTACAATGAGCAGTTCTTC. As protein: CASSVNGGLYNEQFF.

The chain recombines TRBV7-8 with TRBJ1-5; D possibly corresponds to TRBD1 (6 bases). Germline loops: CDR1 SGHVS, CDR2 FQNEAQ. V was cut by 5 bases and J by 5 bases, with 16 bases left in between. This CDR3 has 15 residues. This CDR3 is CASSANRERDQPQHF. The CDR3 nucleotides read TGTGCCAGCAGCGCTAACAGGGAACGGGATCAGCCCCAGCATTTT. The entire variable domain, with the rest obtained from reference TRBV7-8 and TRBJ1-5, is as follows: GAGVSQSPRYKVAKRGQDVALRCDPISGHVSLFWYQQALGQGPEFLTYFQNEAQLDKSGLPSDRFFAERPEGSVSTLKIQRTQQEDSAVYLCASSANRERDQPQHFGDGTRLSIL.

The chain employs TRBV5-1 and TRBJ2-2, with D maybe TRBD1 (5 bases). Germline V gene data show CDR1 as SGHRS and CDR2 as YFSETQ. The V end was cut by 0 bases, the J end by 7 bases, with 10 bases between. The CDR3 runs to 14 residues. The chain's CDR3 is CASSLVGAGGELFF. CDR3 DNA: TGCGCCAGCAGCTTGGTAGGGGCTGGCGGGGAGCTGTTTTTT.

DNA for the CDR3: TGTGCCTGGAGTGAGCAGGCAAATGCTGAAGCTTTCTTT. Translating gives CAWSEQANAEAFF. The V gene is TRBV30, the J gene TRBJ1-1, with D hard to call. Germline V CDR1 and CDR2: GTSNPN, SVGIG (reference sequence). CDR3 length equals 13 residues. V lost 1 base and J lost 6, with 12 bases in between.

The genes are TRBV19 and TRBJ2-5, with 14 bases lining up with TRBD2. In germline, CDR1 is LNHDA, CDR2 SQIVND (reference sequence). Trimming at V came to 5 bases and at J to 7 bases, leaving 12 bases not matched to a gene. The CDR3 sequence is 17 residues long. In nucleotides, the CDR3 is TGTGCCAGTAGTCCGACTAGCGGGAGGGCCGCCCCAGGGACCCAGTACTTC. Its protein is CASSPTSGRAAPGTQYF. Full variable domain (outside the CDR3, taken from reference TRBV19 and TRBJ2-5): DGGITQSPKYLFRKEGQNVTLSCEQNLNHDAMYWYRQDPGQGLRLIYYSQIVNDFQKGDIAEGYSVSREKKESFPLTVTSAQKNPTAFYLCASSPTSGRAAPGTQYFGPGTRLLVL.

The chain has TRBV29-1 and TRBJ2-5; TRBD2 is a possible D gene (6 bases). The V end was cut by 7 bases, the J end by 2 bases, with 11 bases between. CDR3 length: 12 residues. From germline, CDR1 is SQVTM and CDR2 ANQGSEA. The CDR3 is CSARSGQETQYF. For the CDR3, the DNA is TGCAGCGCCCGTAGCGGACAAGAGACCCAGTACTTC.

The chain employs TRBV29-1 and TRBJ1-2; TRBD1 might be the D (6 bases). Trimming pared 2 bases from V and 12 bases from J, leaving 25 bases between. CDR1 and CDR2 (germline): SQVTM, ANQGSEA. The CDR3 consists of 15 residues. The CDR3 sequence: CSVELTASDRSTNTF. In DNA, the CDR3 is TGCAGCGTTGAACTAACGGCTTCCGACAGGTCAACAAACACCTTC.

The gene calls are TRBV19 and TRBJ1-2, with D possibly being TRBD1 (5 bases). Germline assignment: CDR1 LNHDA and CDR2 SQIVND (reference sequence). V was cut by 7 bases and J by 3 bases, with 21 bases left in between. The CDR3 covers 16 residues. The CDR3 nucleotides are TGTGCCAGTATCCCCTGGGCAGGGACGGGATACTATGGCTACACCTTC. This codes for CASIPWAGTGYYGYTF.

This chain uses TRBV5-4 with TRBJ2-7; 13 bases map to TRBD2. Germline V gene lookup returns CDR1 SGHNT and CDR2 YYREEE (reference sequence). Trimming removed 4 bases from V and 3 bases from J; junction bases left unmatched: 16. This CDR3 comprises 19 residues. CDR3 in amino acids: CASSLQTSGGTSLFYEQYF. The CDR3 bases are TGTGCCAGCAGCCTCCAGACTAGCGGGGGGACCTCCCTTTTCTACGAGCAGTACTTC.

The chain carries TRBV6-6 and TRBJ2-7; 7 nucleotides agree with TRBD2. CDR3 length equals 14 residues. Trimming removed 6 bases from V and 0 bases from J; junction bases left unmatched: 5. Germline V gives CDR1 MNHNY, CDR2 SVGAGI (reference sequence). CDR3 loop: CASRYGGSSYEQYF. CDR3 sequence (DNA): TGTGCCAGCAGGTACGGCGGGAGCTCCTACGAGCAGTACTTC.

The sample holds a few counts of this clone. J is TRBJ1-1 and V is TRBV2; 9 positions match TRBD1. CDR1 is SNHLY and CDR2 is FYNNEI in the germline V gene. V lost 9 bases, J lost 5 bases, and 7 bases stayed unmatched. The CDR3 length is 13 residues. The CDR3 region has the DNA TGTGCCAGGTCTCGGGACAGGGCTACTGAAGCTTTCTTT. Protein sequence: CARSRDRATEAFF.

This chain connects TRBV7-8 to TRBJ2-1, with 12 bases aligning to TRBD2. CDR1 and CDR2 from the germline V gene are SGHVS and FQNEAQ. The CDR3 covers 18 residues. With V trimmed by 5 bases and J by 4 bases, 12 bases remained unmatched. The CDR3 loop reads CASSGLAGISFTYNEQFF. DNA for the CDR3: TGTGCCAGCAGCGGACTAGCGGGAATATCATTTACGTACAATGAGCAGTTCTTC.